The entry that follows covers one T cell receptor beta chain sequence. As yet, its antigen is unknown. The sample belongs to a study of identical twins. All donors comprised healthy Caucasians. Addition of a universal primer site occurred through template switching, and cDNA carried unique molecular identifiers. TCRdb independently ran MiXCR on the 5' RACE reads; one entry per CDR3 protein. The repertoire holds under 1 million distinct CDR3 sequences, 9% to 15% seen once, with around 1.6% in the top ten. Study findings and constraints: Out-of-frame alpha sequences shared by twins were enriched for low generation probability.

This sample also belongs to another study, concerning yellow fever vaccine responses in identical twins. That source reports: A vaccine T cell response that seemed partly convergent and partly personalized was reported in twins.

This clonotype originated in a woman between 18 and 29 years old in good health. Material: PBMCs.

The CDR3 DNA sequence: TGTGCCAGCAGTGGTAGGGGGCCCCACTCTAACTATGGCTACACCTTC. Translation: CASSGRGPHSNYGYTF. This chain links TRBV28 with TRBJ1-2, with 7 bases fitting TRBD1. J lost 0 bases, V lost 5 bases, and 9 bases had no gene match. Germline CDR1 MDHEN, CDR2 SYDVKM. The length of the CDR3 is 16 residues.